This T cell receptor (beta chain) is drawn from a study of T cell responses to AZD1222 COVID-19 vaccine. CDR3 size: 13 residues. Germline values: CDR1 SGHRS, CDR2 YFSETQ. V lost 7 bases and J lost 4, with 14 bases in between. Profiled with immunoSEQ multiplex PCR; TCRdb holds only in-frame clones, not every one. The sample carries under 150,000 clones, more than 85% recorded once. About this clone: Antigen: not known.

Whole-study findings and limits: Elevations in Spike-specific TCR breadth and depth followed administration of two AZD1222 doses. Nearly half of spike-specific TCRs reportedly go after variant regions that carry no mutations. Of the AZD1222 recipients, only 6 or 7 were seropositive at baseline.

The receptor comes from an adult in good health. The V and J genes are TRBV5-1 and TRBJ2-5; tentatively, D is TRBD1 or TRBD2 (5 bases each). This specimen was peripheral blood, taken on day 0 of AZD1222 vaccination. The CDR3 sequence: CASASGPGETQYF. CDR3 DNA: TGCGCCAGCGCCTCGGGACCCGGAGAGACCCAGTACTTC.